This T cell receptor (beta chain) emerged from a study of T cell changes during pregnancy in multiple sclerosis. Sequencing used immunoSEQ multiplex PCR; TCRdb keeps in-frame clones, though not all of them. In the table there are about 68,000 clones, 90% of which are singletons. This CDR3 is 14 amino acids long. Germline loops: CDR1 KGHSH, CDR2 LQKENI. V gave up 3 bases and J gave up 4 bases, with 9 bases separating them. This clonotype was obtained from a female donor with multiple sclerosis, enrolled in a pregnancy study. The chain links TRBV18 to TRBJ1-4, with TRBD1 as a possible D gene (5 bases). Material: peripheral blood, obtained in the third trimester of pregnancy. Written as DNA, the CDR3 is TGTGCCAGCTCACCGGGGGGGAGTAATGAAAAACTGTTTTTT. Encoded protein: CASSPGGSNEKLFF.